The clone carrying this T cell receptor (beta chain) was counted only a few times. Germline-derived CDR1 and CDR2 are SGHTA and FQGNSA. The CDR3 runs to 15 residues. Trimming at V came to 5 bases and at J to 4 bases, leaving 11 bases not matched to a gene. With a J-beta primer mix and a sample-barcoded 5' primer, a second PCR ran about 7 to 11 cycles. TCRdb reprocessed the 5' RACE reads with MiXCR, giving one entry per CDR3 protein. The table lists 1.5 million to 2 million distinct CDR3 sequences, roughly 50% of them singletons. The data are from a study of blood T cells in healthy people across ages.

This chain links TRBV7-2 with TRBJ2-7, with 7 positions matching TRBD2. This clonotype was obtained from a woman aged 40 to 50 in good health. Material: blood. The CDR3 sequence: CASSPEPSGGYEQYF. CDR3 sequence (DNA): TGTGCCAGCAGCCCGGAACCTAGCGGCGGGTACGAGCAGTACTTC.